Each of the 14 T cell receptor beta chains below was sequenced from the same sample in a study of blood T cell repertoires in COVID-19. Method: immunoSEQ multiplex PCR; TCRdb's copy keeps in-frame clones and lacks some. Among approximately 170,000 clones listed, over 80% were seen once. The specimen sequenced was peripheral blood. Receptors originate from a man between 65 and 85 years old who had recovered from COVID-19.

The V and J genes are TRBV5-5 and TRBJ2-1; D not resolved. The CDR3 sequence is 14 residues long. Germline V gene lookup returns CDR1 SGHKS and CDR2 YYEKEE (reference sequence). The ends were cut back, 2 bases at V and 0 bases at J, with 6 bases in the middle. Here the CDR3 reads CASSFPSSYNEQFF. In nucleotides, the CDR3 is TGTGCCAGCAGCTTTCCTAGCTCCTACAATGAGCAGTTCTTC.

The rearrangement links TRBV5-1 to TRBJ2-5; the match to TRBD2 covers 8 bases. The CDR3 length is 13 residues. Germline V gives CDR1 SGHRS, CDR2 YFSETQ. The ends lost 5 bases at V and 0 bases at J; junction bases unmatched: 0. For the CDR3, the DNA is TGCGCCAGCAGGACTAGCGACCAAGAGACCCAGTACTTC. This gives the protein CASRTSDQETQYF. Supplemented by reference TRBV5-1 and TRBJ2-5, the full variable domain reads KAGVTQTPRYLIKTRGQQVTLSCSPISGHRSVSWYQQTPGQGLQFLFEYFSETQRNKGNFPGRFSGRQFSNSRSEMNVSTLELGDSALYLCASRTSDQETQYFGPGTRLLVL.

V is TRBV5-8 and J is TRBJ1-2; D ambiguous. V was cut by 0 bases and J by 3 bases, with 9 bases left in between. CDR3 size: 14 residues. Looked up from germline, CDR1 is SGHTS and CDR2 is YDEGEE. The CDR3 sequence: CASSLDGRDYGYTF. As DNA, the CDR3 is TGTGCCAGCAGCTTGGATGGGCGGGACTATGGCTACACCTTC. Supplemented by reference TRBV5-8 and TRBJ1-2, the full variable domain reads EAGVTQSPTHLIKTRGQQATLRCSPISGHTSVYWYQQALGLGLQFLLWYDEGEERNRGNFPPRFSGRQFPNYSSELNVNALELEDSALYLCASSLDGRDYGYTFGSGTRLTVV.

The chain couples TRBV7-2 to TRBJ1-3; a possible D gene is TRBD1 (6 bases). Germline values: CDR1 SGHTA, CDR2 FQGNSA. The CDR3 covers 14 residues. With 5 bases removed from V and 2 bases from J, the gap between germline ends came to 10 bases. DNA for the CDR3: TGTGCCAGCAGCCTCGGACAGACTGGAAACACCATATATTTT. Translation: CASSLGQTGNTIYF.

The V call is TRBV19, the J call TRBJ1-1; the D gene is possibly TRBD1 (6 bases). This CDR3 has 15 residues. Trimming removed 2 bases from V and 1 base from J, with 11 bases in between. The germline CDR1 and CDR2 sequences are LNHDA and SQIVND (reference sequence). In nucleotides, the CDR3 is TGTGCCAGTAGTATATTTGGGGGCCAGAACACTGAAGCTTTCTTT. Translated, it gives CASSIFGGQNTEAFF.

This sequence joins TRBV6-5 and TRBJ1-6, with 7 positions matching TRBD1. The CDR3 spans 14 residues. V was pared by 6 bases and J by 7 bases, with 6 bases of the junction left unmatched. Germline V lookup: CDR1 MNHEY, CDR2 SVGAGI. CDR3 protein: CASRGTGANSPLHF. CDR3 DNA sequence: TGTGCCAGCAGGGGAACAGGGGCAAATTCACCCCTCCACTTT.

This clone appeared a few times. The chain is built from TRBV27 and TRBJ2-7, with 11 bases matching TRBD2. This CDR3 comprises 16 residues. Germline CDR1 reads MNHEY; CDR2 reads SMNVEV (reference sequence). After removal of 5 bases from V and 0 bases from J, the junction contained 6 bases not matched to a gene. The CDR3 loop reads CASSITSGSHSYEQYF. In DNA, the CDR3 is TGTGCCAGCAGTATTACTAGCGGGAGTCACTCCTACGAGCAGTACTTC.

The chain is built from TRBV19 and TRBJ2-3, with TRBD2 matching over 9 bases. J gave up 4 bases and V 6 bases, and 11 bases lay outside the gene matches. Germline-derived CDR1 and CDR2 are LNHDA and SQIVND (reference sequence). This CDR3 is built from 16 residues. CDR3 amino acids: CASSPLGGRVPDTQYF. CDR3 coding DNA: TGTGCCAGTAGCCCTCTGGGCGGGAGGGTGCCAGATACGCAGTATTTT.

This rearrangement joins TRBV21-1 to TRBJ2-7; whether TRBD2, the table's D call, matches the DNA was not checked. TRBV21-1 is termed a pseudogene. This CDR3 is 17 amino acids long. CDR3 protein: CASSKPCLSGWSYEQYF. CDR3 DNA: TGTGCCAGCAGCAAACCCTGCCTTTCGGGGTGGTCCTACGAGCAGTACTTC.

This clone was observed a few times. This chain connects TRBV7-2 to TRBJ1-3; D perhaps matches TRBD1 (6 bases). The CDR3 spans 13 residues. V was cut by 6 bases and J by 1 base, with 7 bases left in between. From germline, CDR1 is SGHTA and CDR2 FQGNSA. CDR3 coding DNA: TGTGCCAGCAGAACAGGGTCTGGAAACACCATATATTTT. Its protein product is CASRTGSGNTIYF.

The chain employs TRBV18 and TRBJ1-5; 7 nucleotides align to TRBD1. The CDR3 runs to 16 residues. The V gene's germline CDR1 is KGHSH and CDR2 LQKENI. The V segment lost 3 bases and the J segment 4 bases; nucleotides outside the gene matches: 9. DNA for the CDR3: TGTGCCAGCTCACCTACAAATGGACAGGTTAATCAGCCCCAGCATTTT. It encodes CASSPTNGQVNQPQHF.

The chain carries TRBV11-3 and TRBJ2-1; 9 nucleotides line up with TRBD2. The V and J ends lost 1 base and 9 bases, in that order; junction bases with no gene match: 4. CDR1 is SGHNT and CDR2 is YENEEA in the germline V gene. CDR3 size: 14 residues. CDR3 sequence (DNA): TGTGCCAGCAGCTTAGGGGCTAGCGGGGCTGAGCAGTTCTTC. Protein: CASSLGASGAEQFF.

The V gene is TRBV5-1, the J gene TRBJ2-6; TRBD1 aligns across 7 bases. The CDR3 length is 15 residues. J lost 3 bases, V lost 4 bases, and 4 bases had no gene match. CDR1 and CDR2 from the germline V gene are SGHRS and YFSETQ. In DNA, the CDR3 is TGCGCCAGCAGCGTCACAGGGGTTGGGGCCAACGTCCTGACTTTC. Translating gives CASSVTGVGANVLTF.

The chain combines TRBV7-9 with TRBJ1-4, with a possible D match to TRBD1 (5 bases). This CDR3 has 13 residues. The V gene lost 5 bases and the J gene lost 7 bases, with 11 bases spanning the gap. Germline V lookup: CDR1 SEHNR, CDR2 FQNEAQ (reference sequence). The CDR3 here is CASSPRGIEKLFF. The CDR3 DNA reads as TGTGCCAGCAGCCCCCGGGGGATTGAAAAACTGTTTTTT.